This T cell receptor beta chain came from a study of PD-L1 blockade in urothelial cancer. V lost 5 bases, J lost 6 bases, and 10 bases lay in between. The CDR3 sequence is 12 residues long. Germline V CDR1 and CDR2: MNHNS, SASEGT. The table came from immunoSEQ multiplex PCR; TCRdb's copy has only in-frame clones and leaves some out. Of around 41,000 clones listed, 88% were seen once; the top ten hold 13% to 15%. Specimen: PBMCs, collected around atezolizumab (anti-PD-L1) treatment. The V call is TRBV6-1, the J call TRBJ1-2, with D perhaps matching TRBD1 (6 bases). This clonotype was sampled from a woman aged 55-69 years with urothelial cancer. The CDR3 protein is CASSQQGNGYTF. The CDR3 nucleotides are TGTGCCAGCAGTCAACAGGGAAATGGCTACACCTTC.